Below, one T cell receptor (beta chain) is given with its context. The data were obtained in a study of blood T cell repertoires in COVID-19. In germline, CDR1 is ENHRY, CDR2 SYGVKD. Trimming took 11 bases from V and 5 from J, leaving 18 bases between them. The CDR3 has 13 amino acids. Generated by immunoSEQ multiplex PCR, the TCRdb table keeps only in-frame clones and is missing some. The sample contains 250,000 or so clones, around four fifths of which appear only once. The genes are TRBV10-3 and TRBJ1-2; no definite D call. The material sequenced was peripheral blood. The sequence derives from a woman aged 60-75 years with active or convalescent COVID-19. CDR3 DNA sequence: TGTGCCGTTAGGACGGGAGGTCTGTATGGCTACACCTTC. Amino acids: CAVRTGGLYGYTF.